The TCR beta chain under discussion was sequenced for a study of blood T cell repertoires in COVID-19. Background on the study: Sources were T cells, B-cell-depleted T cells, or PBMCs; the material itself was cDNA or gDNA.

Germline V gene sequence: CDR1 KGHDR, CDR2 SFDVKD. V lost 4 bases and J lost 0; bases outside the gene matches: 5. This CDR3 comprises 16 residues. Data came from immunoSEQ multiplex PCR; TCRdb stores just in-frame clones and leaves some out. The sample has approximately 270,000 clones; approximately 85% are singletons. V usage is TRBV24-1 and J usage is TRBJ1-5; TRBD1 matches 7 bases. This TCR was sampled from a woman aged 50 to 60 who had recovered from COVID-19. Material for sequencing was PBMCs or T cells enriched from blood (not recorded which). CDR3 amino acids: CATSDRDSYSNQPQHF. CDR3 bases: TGTGCCACCAGTGACAGGGACAGTTATAGCAATCAGCCCCAGCATTTT.